The rows below give T cell receptor beta chains drawn from one sample of a study of T cell responses to AZD1222 COVID-19 vaccine. Data came from immunoSEQ multiplex PCR; TCRdb stores just in-frame clones and leaves some out. The table shows around 200,000 clones, with roughly 94% occurring only once. Source: peripheral blood, taken 28 days after the second AZD1222 dose. The source is an adult who received the AZD1222 COVID-19 vaccine. CDR3s include the opening cysteine and the closing phenylalanine or tryptophan. Each record gives: J gene, CDR3 length, D gene, V gene, clone size, CDR3 protein, CDR3 DNA. The D gene is left open where the match is weak. Clone size, where shown, is once, few, many, or a class for clones that have expanded.

J: TRBJ1-4; length: 13; D: -; V: TRBV19; size: -; CDR3: CASSIQGPEKLFF; DNA: TGTGCCAGTAGTATACAGGGACCGGAAAAACTGTTTTTT
J: TRBJ2-5; length: 12; D: -; V: TRBV18; size: -; CDR3: CASSQFGETQYF; DNA: TGTGCCAGCTCACAGTTCGGAGAGACCCAGTACTTC
J: TRBJ2-7; length: 15; D: -; V: TRBV4-1; size: -; CDR3: CASSQAMSGTYEQYF; DNA: TGCGCCAGCAGCCAAGCGATGTCGGGAACCTACGAGCAGTACTTC
J: TRBJ1-5; length: 15; D: -; V: TRBV19; size: -; CDR3: CASSILSRGNQPQHF; DNA: TGTGCCAGTAGCATACTGAGTCGCGGCAATCAGCCCCAGCATTTT
J: TRBJ1-4; length: 18; D: -; V: TRBV19; size: -; CDR3: CASRPLGGVGFRDEKLFF; DNA: TGTGCCAGTAGGCCCCTGGGGGGAGTCGGTTTTCGGGATGAAAAACTGTTTTTT
J: TRBJ1-2; length: 16; D: -; V: TRBV20-1; size: -; CDR3: CSASPLGGPTNYGYTF; DNA: TGCAGTGCTAGTCCACTCGGGGGGCCGACTAACTATGGCTACACCTTC
J: TRBJ2-7; length: 13; D: -; V: TRBV7-9; size: once; CDR3: CASSRRQAYEQYF; DNA: TGTGCCAGCAGCCGTCGACAGGCCTACGAGCAGTACTTC
J: TRBJ1-4; length: 11; D: -; V: TRBV28; size: -; CDR3: CASSFREKLFF; DNA: TGTGCCAGCAGTTTTCGGGAAAAACTGTTTTTT
J: TRBJ1-6; length: 15; D: -; V: TRBV4-1; size: -; CDR3: CASSPTLVENSPLHF; DNA: TGCGCCAGCAGCCCCACCTTAGTTGAGAATTCACCCCTCCACTTT
J: TRBJ2-1; length: 15; D: TRBD2; V: TRBV6-1; size: -; CDR3: CASSEGGRTYNEQFF; DNA: TGTGCCAGCAGTGAGGGCGGGAGGACCTACAATGAGCAGTTCTTC
J: TRBJ2-2; length: 16; D: -; V: TRBV9; size: -; CDR3: CASSRDRWLNTGELFF; DNA: TGTGCCAGCAGCAGGGACCGATGGTTGAACACCGGGGAGCTGTTTTTT
J: TRBJ2-5; length: 14; D: -; V: TRBV7-2; size: -; CDR3: CASSFQGGPETQYF; DNA: TGTGCCAGCAGCTTCCAGGGGGGGCCGGAGACCCAGTACTTC
J: TRBJ1-5; length: 12; D: -; V: TRBV12-5; size: -; CDR3: CASGTDYQPQHF; DNA: TGTGCTAGTGGTACTGATTATCAGCCCCAGCATTTT
J: TRBJ2-6; length: 16; D: -; V: TRBV28; size: -; CDR3: CASSLISGAGANVLTF; DNA: TGTGCCAGCAGTTTAATTTCAGGGGCTGGGGCCAACGTCCTGACTTTC
J: TRBJ1-5; length: 14; D: -; V: TRBV6-6; size: -; CDR3: CASIKRRRDQPQHF; DNA: TGTGCCAGCATAAAGAGGCGCAGAGATCAGCCCCAGCATTTT
J: TRBJ1-4; length: 16; D: -; V: TRBV6-6; size: -; CDR3: CASSPHVGPTGEKLFF; DNA: TGTGCCAGCAGTCCCCATGTGGGTCCTACCGGGGAAAAACTGTTTTTT
J: TRBJ1-4; length: 13; D: -; V: TRBV6-5; size: -; CDR3: CASRGSRVEKLFF; DNA: TGTGCCAGCAGAGGCTCCCGGGTTGAAAAACTGTTTTTT
J: TRBJ2-2; length: 19; D: -; V: TRBV5-1; size: -; CDR3: CASSLGGPGYDKVFGELFF; DNA: TGCGCCAGCAGCTTGGGGGGCCCAGGTTATGATAAGGTCTTCGGGGAGCTGTTTTTT
J: TRBJ2-3; length: 14; D: TRBD2; V: TRBV5-1; size: -; CDR3: CASSLVAGDDTQYF; DNA: TGCGCCAGCAGCTTGGTGGCGGGAGATGATACGCAGTATTTT
J: TRBJ2-5; length: 17; D: -; V: TRBV24-1; size: once; CDR3: CATSGTTGNYSQETQYF; DNA: TGTGCCACCAGTGGGACGACGGGGAATTACTCCCAAGAGACCCAGTACTTC
J: TRBJ1-2; length: 11; D: TRBD1; V: TRBV2; size: -; CDR3: CASRVTGTATF; DNA: TGTGCCAGCCGGGTAACTGGGACAGCAACCTTC
J: TRBJ2-3; length: 14; D: TRBD2; V: TRBV11-3; size: -; CDR3: CASSPTSLGDTQYF; DNA: TGTGCCAGCAGTCCGACTAGCCTCGGGGATACGCAGTATTTT
J: TRBJ1-3; length: 16; D: -; V: TRBV6-1; size: -; CDR3: CASSEGAWGFENTIYF; DNA: TGTGCCAGCAGTGAAGGTGCGTGGGGGTTCGAGAACACCATATATTTT
J: TRBJ2-7; length: 15; D: -; V: TRBV27; size: -; CDR3: CASSLEFYTGYEQYF; DNA: TGTGCCAGCAGTTTAGAGTTTTATACAGGCTACGAGCAGTACTTC
J: TRBJ1-4; length: 15; D: -; V: TRBV18; size: -; CDR3: CASSPQSVSNEKLFF; DNA: TGTGCCAGCTCACCCCAATCCGTATCTAATGAAAAACTGTTTTTT
J: TRBJ1-1; length: 17; D: -; V: TRBV19; size: -; CDR3: CASSIASWRQKNTEAFF; DNA: TGTGCCAGTAGTATTGCGAGCTGGAGGCAAAAGAACACTGAAGCTTTCTTT
J: TRBJ1-2; length: 14; D: -; V: TRBV4-1; size: once; CDR3: CASSQEWGRAGYTF; DNA: TGCGCCAGCAGCCAAGAATGGGGGAGAGCTGGCTACACCTTC
J: TRBJ2-1; length: 16; D: TRBD1; V: TRBV4-3; size: -; CDR3: CASSQSRQGPQHEQFF; DNA: TGCGCCAGCAGCCAATCGCGACAGGGTCCCCAGCATGAGCAGTTCTTC
J: TRBJ1-4; length: 14; D: -; V: TRBV28; size: -; CDR3: CASGYLRAGEKLFF; DNA: TGTGCCAGCGGATATCTCAGGGCGGGAGAAAAACTGTTTTTT
J: TRBJ2-2; length: 15; D: -; V: TRBV5-6; size: -; CDR3: CASSPGAANTGELFF; DNA: TGTGCCAGCAGCCCGGGGGCGGCGAACACCGGGGAGCTGTTTTTT
J: TRBJ2-7; length: 14; D: TRBD2; V: TRBV19; size: -; CDR3: CASSIAGGSYEQYF; DNA: TGTGCCAGTAGTATAGCGGGAGGGTCCTACGAGCAGTACTTC
J: TRBJ1-3; length: 16; D: -; V: TRBV25-1; size: -; CDR3: CASSEYRGNSGNTIYF; DNA: TGTGCCAGCAGTGAATACAGGGGTAACTCTGGAAACACCATATATTTT
J: TRBJ1-1; length: 15; D: TRBD1; V: TRBV15; size: -; CDR3: CATSRDVAGGTGAFF; DNA: TGTGCCACCAGCAGAGATGTGGCAGGGGGCACCGGAGCTTTCTTT